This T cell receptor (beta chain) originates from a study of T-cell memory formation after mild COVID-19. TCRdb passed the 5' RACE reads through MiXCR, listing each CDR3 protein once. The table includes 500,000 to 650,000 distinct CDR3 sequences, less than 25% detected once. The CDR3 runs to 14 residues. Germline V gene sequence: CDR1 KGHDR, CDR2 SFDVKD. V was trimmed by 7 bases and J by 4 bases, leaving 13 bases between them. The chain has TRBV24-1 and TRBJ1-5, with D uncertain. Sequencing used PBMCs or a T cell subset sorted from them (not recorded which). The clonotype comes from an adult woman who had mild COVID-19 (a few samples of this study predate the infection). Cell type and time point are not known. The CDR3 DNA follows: TGTGCCACCAGCGCCCGGGGTACTAATCAGCCCCAGCATTTT. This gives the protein CATSARGTNQPQHF.